This TCR beta chain is from a study of post-analysis software for immune sequencing data. Study-level information: Courses of disease covered relapsing-remitting, secondary progressive and progressive-relapsing multiple sclerosis.

Remarks on this clonotype: Its target is not known. The junction does not match germline at one end; this may be a read error.

Presence of unique molecular identifiers characterized the TCR beta cDNA libraries. Once roughly 1 to 11 million T cells were used, a few hundred thousand cDNA molecules resulted. TCRdb independently ran MiXCR on the PCR reads; one entry per CDR3 protein. The sample records around 200,000 distinct CDR3 sequences, 25% to 35% being singletons. Study results and limitations: The study found TRBV5-6, TRBV5-1 and TRBV20-1 among about 5 TRBV segments more frequent in patients than controls. Samples from a shared batch, those prepared together, strongly co-clustered by F measure.

Germline lookup yields CDR1 SGHRS and CDR2 YFSETQ. The length of the CDR3 is 13 residues. This sequence was found in a girl aged 2-17 years with multiple sclerosis. The chain combines TRBV5-1 with TRBJ1-2; D not resolved. Sequenced sample: blood. As DNA, the CDR3 is TGCGCCAGCAGCCGGACTTCTAACTATAGCTACACCTTC. Protein sequence: CASSRTSNYSYTF.